Listed below are T cell receptor beta chains from one sample, sequenced in a study of blood T cell repertoires in COVID-19. This table comes from immunoSEQ multiplex PCR, and its TCRdb copy is limited to in-frame clones, with some not included. Of about 15,000 clones in the sample, roughly nine tenths are singletons; the top ten hold less than 2.5%. Sequenced material: peripheral blood. These receptor sequences come from a woman in her 70s in a cohort sampled during active or convalescent COVID-19. CDR3s include the opening cysteine and the closing phenylalanine or tryptophan. A D gene is named only where the DNA matches it firmly. Part of the rows lack a size; the others show once, few, many or a class for expanded clones.

TGTGCTAGTGGGCTGCGGGGGGATAACAATGAGCAGTTCTTC | CASGLRGDNNEQFF | TRBV12-5 | TRBD2 | 14 | TRBJ2-1 | NA
TGTGCCAGCAGCTTGTCCGGGAAGACAGATACGCAGTATTTT | CASSLSGKTDTQYF | TRBV7-2 | NA | 14 | TRBJ2-3 | NA
TGTGCCACCAGTGATTCCAGGGGGCGCGTCACTGAAGCTTTCTTT | CATSDSRGRVTEAFF | TRBV24-1 | TRBD1 | 15 | TRBJ1-1 | NA
TGTGCCAGCAGCTTGGGGCCACCGAACACCGGGGAGCTGTTTTTT | CASSLGPPNTGELFF | TRBV7-9 | NA | 15 | TRBJ2-2 | NA
TGTGCCAGCAGCTTAGTAGCCGGGACTAGAGGCATCGGGGAGCTGTTTTTT | CASSLVAGTRGIGELFF | TRBV7-2 | TRBD2 | 17 | TRBJ2-2 | NA
TGTGCCAGCTCACATGCGACAGAGTATGGCTACACCTTC | CASSHATEYGYTF | TRBV18 | NA | 13 | TRBJ1-2 | NA
TGCGCCAGCAGCCAGGAAGGGACTAGCGGGGGCTTAGCCAAAAACATTCAGTACTTC | CASSQEGTSGGLAKNIQYF | TRBV4-1 | TRBD2 | 19 | TRBJ2-4 | NA
TGCGCCAGCAGTGAGTCCCCAGGGAATAGCAATCAGCCCCAGCATTTT | CASSESPGNSNQPQHF | TRBV10-2 | NA | 16 | TRBJ1-5 | NA
TGTGCCAGCAGCTTAACAAGTGATCAGCCCCAGCATTTT | CASSLTSDQPQHF | TRBV7-9 | NA | 13 | TRBJ1-5 | NA
TGTGCCAGCAGCCAAGATGAGGGACAGTCCTACGAGCAGTACTTC | CASSQDEGQSYEQYF | TRBV3-1/TRBV3-2 | TRBD1 | 15 | TRBJ2-7 | NA
TGTGCCAGCAGCTTCCCTCCAGGGGGCCGCCGCAGTGGCTACACCTTC | CASSFPPGGRRSGYTF | TRBV5-4 | TRBD1 | 16 | TRBJ1-2 | few
TGTGCCAGCAGCGCAGGGTATTATAATTCACCCCTCCACTTT | CASSAGYYNSPLHF | TRBV7-2 | NA | 14 | TRBJ1-6 | NA
TGTGCCAGCAGTTATGACAGGGGTCTCTCCTACGAGCAGTACTTC | CASSYDRGLSYEQYF | TRBV6-2/TRBV6-3 | TRBD1 | 15 | TRBJ2-7 | NA
TGTGCCAGCAGAAAAGGGGGCATTGGTGAAAAACTGTTTTTT | CASRKGGIGEKLFF | TRBV2 | TRBD1 | 14 | TRBJ1-4 | NA
TGTGCCAGTAGTATTGAGTCTAGCGGACCCTACAATGAGCAGTTCTTC | CASSIESSGPYNEQFF | TRBV19 | TRBD2 | 16 | TRBJ2-1 | NA
TGTGCCAGCAGTTACGGGACAGGAAGAGCTTTCTTT | CASSYGTGRAFF | TRBV6-5 | TRBD1 | 12 | TRBJ1-1 | NA
TGTGCCAGTAGTCCCTTTTTCCCCGGGGAGCTGTTTTTT | CASSPFFPGELFF | TRBV19 | NA | 13 | TRBJ2-2 | NA
TGTGCCAGCAGTTACCGGGACAGGGATGGCTACACCTTC | CASSYRDRDGYTF | TRBV2 | TRBD1 | 13 | TRBJ1-2 | NA
TGTGCCACCAGTGATTCAGACAGGGCGGACACCATATATTTT | CATSDSDRADTIYF | TRBV24-1 | TRBD1 | 14 | TRBJ1-3 | NA
TGTGCCAGCAGTGAACAGGGGGACCCCGGGGAGCTGTTTTTT | CASSEQGDPGELFF | TRBV7-3 | TRBD1 | 14 | TRBJ2-2 | few
TGTGCCACCAGTGACCGCCCCGACAGGGGACCTCAGTATTTT | CATSDRPDRGPQYF | TRBV24-1 | TRBD1 | 14 | TRBJ2-3 | once
TGTGCCAGCTCACCACCGGGGGCTCGCCTTGGAAACACCATATATTTT | CASSPPGARLGNTIYF | TRBV18 | NA | 16 | TRBJ1-3 | NA
TGTGCCAGCAGCCGCGGGAGTTCAAGTCCCAATGAGCAGTTCTTC | CASSRGSSSPNEQFF | TRBV7-2 | TRBD2 | 15 | TRBJ2-1 | NA
TGTGCCAGCAGCCCTCTTGGGGACTCAGGCACTGAAGCTTTCTTT | CASSPLGDSGTEAFF | TRBV14 | NA | 15 | TRBJ1-1 | NA
TGTGCCAGCAGCCTATTCGGGGACTCTCCGGGCGAGCAGTACTTC | CASSLFGDSPGEQYF | TRBV7-2 | NA | 15 | TRBJ2-7 | NA
TGTGCCAGCAGCTTAGGGAGCCGGGACACAGATACGCAGTATTTT | CASSLGSRDTDTQYF | TRBV7-9 | NA | 15 | TRBJ2-3 | NA
TGCGCCAGCAGCTTGGTCATAGGGGAGGGAAACATTCAGTACTTC | CASSLVIGEGNIQYF | TRBV5-1 | TRBD2 | 15 | TRBJ2-4 | NA
TGCGCCAGCAGCTTGAGGGCTAGCGGGGGAATTTCAGAGACCCAGTACTTC | CASSLRASGGISETQYF | TRBV5-1 | TRBD2 | 17 | TRBJ2-5 | NA
TGCGCCAGCAGCTTGGATATTGGGGCAGGAGGCTACACCTTC | CASSLDIGAGGYTF | TRBV5-1 | NA | 14 | TRBJ1-2 | NA
TGTGCCACCAGCAGAGGTCAGCTGGGCGGGGGTGGTGAAAAACTGTTTTTT | CATSRGQLGGGGEKLFF | TRBV15 | NA | 17 | TRBJ1-4 | NA
TGTGCCATCAGTGAGTCGGGGACAGGGAACACTGAAGCTTTCTTT | CAISESGTGNTEAFF | TRBV10-3 | TRBD1 | 15 | TRBJ1-1 | once
TGCGCCAGCAGCCAAGGAACAGGGCCGGGCACCGGGGAGCTGTTTTTT | CASSQGTGPGTGELFF | TRBV4-3 | NA | 16 | TRBJ2-2 | NA
TGTGCCAGCAGGGGAGACAGGGGGGCCTATGTCTACACCTTC | CASRGDRGAYVYTF | TRBV2 | TRBD1 | 14 | TRBJ1-2 | NA
TGTGCCAGCAGCGTAGCACTAGCGGGAATACAGCAGTTCTTC | CASSVALAGIQQFF | TRBV9 | TRBD2 | 14 | TRBJ2-1 | NA
TGTGCCATCAGTCCCACGCGTGGAAACACCATATATTTT | CAISPTRGNTIYF | TRBV10-3 | NA | 13 | TRBJ1-3 | once
TGTGCCAGCAGCTTTATGGGGACAGGGAGCCGTGGCTACACCTTC | CASSFMGTGSRGYTF | TRBV5-4 | TRBD1 | 15 | TRBJ1-2 | NA
TGTGCCAGCTCACCCGGGACAGGGGTCTCCTACGAGCAGTACTTC | CASSPGTGVSYEQYF | TRBV18 | TRBD1 | 15 | TRBJ2-7 | once
TGCGCCAGCAGTTCCTGGGACAGCAACACTGAAGCTTTCTTT | CASSSWDSNTEAFF | TRBV10-2 | TRBD1 | 14 | TRBJ1-1 | NA
TGTGCCAGCAGACGGGACAGGGTGAGGGAAAAACTGTTTTTT | CASRRDRVREKLFF | TRBV28 | TRBD1 | 14 | TRBJ1-4 | medium-sized
TGTGCCAGCGGGAGTAACTATGGCTACACCTTC | CASGSNYGYTF | TRBV5-8 | NA | 11 | TRBJ1-2 | NA
TGTGCCAGCACCTTTAGCTACAATGAGCAGTTCTTC | CASTFSYNEQFF | TRBV7-9 | NA | 12 | TRBJ2-1 | NA
TGTGCCAGCAGTCCAACCTTTGGGGCAGAAAACAATGAGCAGTTCTTC | CASSPTFGAENNEQFF | TRBV28 | NA | 16 | TRBJ2-1 | once
TGCGCCAGCAGGACTAGCGGGGGGGGAGAGACCCAGTACTTC | CASRTSGGGETQYF | TRBV10-2 | TRBD2 | 14 | TRBJ2-5 | NA
TGTGCCAGCAGCCTTGGTAGGGGCCAAGGCACAGATACGCAGTATTTT | CASSLGRGQGTDTQYF | TRBV28 | NA | 16 | TRBJ2-3 | NA